This T cell receptor beta chain was captured by sequencing in a study of circulating CD8 cells and anti-PD-1 response in melanoma. The overall study: Treatment was intravenous nivolumab at 3 mg/kg every 2 weeks. About 45% of the 13 patients had prior targeted therapy or immunotherapy; seven did not. The study's findings and limits: Diversity ranked highest in DNEG and lowest in TIGIT subsets.

This clonotype is classed as hyperexpanded. The antigen is unknown. Using approximately 15 ng of total RNA, TCR libraries were made with the QIAseq Immune Repertoire TCR panel. TCRdb independently ran MiXCR on the reads; one entry per CDR3 protein. The table has around 200 distinct CDR3 sequences, 4% to 5.5% seen once. Four subsets defined by PD-1 and/or TIGIT were sorted from live CD3+CD8+TCRalphabeta+ cells. This CDR3 has 16 residues. CDR1 and CDR2 from the germline V gene are SGHKS and YYEKEE (reference sequence). Trimming shortened V by 4 bases and J by 3 bases, and 17 bases separated the two germline ends.

The sequences come from CD8+ T cells from PBMCs, collected at baseline or after one month of anti-PD-1 therapy (not recorded which). The TCR sequence derives from a human donor with melanoma. The chain uses TRBV5-5 and TRBJ2-1; D ambiguous. CDR3 loop: CASSDMWLSIYNEQFF. The CDR3 DNA follows: TGTGCCAGCAGCGACATGTGGCTGAGTATCTACAATGAGCAGTTCTTC.